The next 21 T cell receptor beta chains were all read from a single sample in a study of shared clonotypes between healthy human individuals. Assay: immunoSEQ multiplex PCR; the TCRdb copy retains only in-frame clones and omits some. The table records roughly 2,300,000 clones, approximately 90% of them present only once. Sequencing was done on a sample of naive CD4+ T cells from PBMCs. Indicated subset: CD45RA+ positively selected. Receptors were obtained from a man younger than 30 in good health. Some clones in this sample may be carry-over from other donors' samples.

CDR3 protein: CASSLKTDTGELFF. The CDR3 DNA follows: TGCGCCAGCAGCCTGAAGACAGACACCGGGGAGCTGTTTTTT. The rearrangement uses TRBV5-1 and TRBJ2-2; a possible D gene is TRBD1 (5 bases). V was shortened by 4 bases and J by 3 bases, with 10 bases between the two germline ends. Germline V lookup: CDR1 SGHRS, CDR2 YFSETQ. The CDR3 totals 14 residues.

V is TRBV5-1 and J is TRBJ1-5, with D perhaps matching TRBD1 (5 bases). The CDR3 consists of 16 residues. Deletions cut 0 bases from V and 1 base from J, with 11 bases between. Germline-derived CDR1 and CDR2 are SGHRS and YFSETQ. The CDR3 protein is CASSLGRQGSNQPQHF. In DNA form, the CDR3 reads TGCGCCAGCAGCTTGGGACGTCAGGGAAGCAATCAGCCCCAGCATTTT.

V is TRBV5-1 and J is TRBJ2-3; D unclear. The CDR3 loop spans 13 amino acids. The V and J ends lost 0 bases and 1 base respectively, with 3 bases between them. Per the germline V gene, CDR1 is SGHRS and CDR2 is YFSETQ. CDR3 sequence: CASSLERTDTQYF. CDR3 coding DNA: TGCGCCAGCAGCTTGGAACGCACAGATACGCAGTATTTT.

This clone occurred once. This chain connects TRBV6-5 to TRBJ2-1; perhaps TRBD2 as D (5 bases). Germline V gene data show CDR1 as MNHEY and CDR2 as SVGAGI. This CDR3 contains 14 residues. Trimming removed 6 bases from V and 9 bases from J, with 18 bases in between. The DNA for the CDR3 is TGTGCCAGCAGAAAGAAAGGGATCGGGATTGAGCAGTTCTTC. Its protein product is CASRKKGIGIEQFF.

The rearrangement links TRBV4-3 to TRBJ1-2; perhaps TRBD1 as D (6 bases). Trimming took off 1 base at V and 7 bases at J, with 16 bases between the two ends. Germline lookup yields CDR1 LGHNA and CDR2 YSLEER. The CDR3 length is 15 residues. The CDR3 region is CASSQVPTGNGGYTF. CDR3 in DNA: TGCGCCAGCAGCCAAGTCCCAACAGGGAACGGTGGCTACACCTTC.

This sequence joins TRBV28 and TRBJ1-1; D may be TRBD1 (5 bases). V was clipped by 6 bases and J by 4 bases, with 12 bases between them. Germline CDR1 reads MDHEN; CDR2 reads SYDVKM. The CDR3 length is 13 residues. CDR3 sequence reads: CASSRGGSTEAFF. The CDR3 nucleotides are TGTGCCAGCAGCCGCGGGGGTAGCACTGAAGCTTTCTTT.

This chain uses TRBV6-4 with TRBJ1-6, with unresolved D. Germline values: CDR1 MRHNA, CDR2 SNTAGT. Trimming stripped 3 bases from V and 13 bases from J, with 16 bases between. There are 14 residues in the CDR3. The CDR3 nucleotides read TGTGCCAGCAGTGAGGACGGCTTGAGGACGCCCCTCCACTTT. Protein sequence: CASSEDGLRTPLHF.

This sequence joins TRBV7-9 and TRBJ2-5; D might be TRBD2 (5 bases). CDR3 length: 14 amino acids. V lost 0 bases and J 5 bases, leaving 10 bases between the germline ends. The germline V gene has CDR1 SEHNR and CDR2 FQNEAQ (reference sequence). The DNA of the CDR3 is TGTGCCAGCAGCTTAGCTGGGTCGGGGGAGACCCAGTACTTC. Protein sequence: CASSLAGSGETQYF.

This clone was observed a single time. The rearrangement joins TRBV18 to TRBJ2-3; the D gene is possibly TRBD2 (5 bases). V shed 6 bases and J shed 4 bases, with 14 bases lying between them. The CDR3 runs to 14 residues. Germline loops: CDR1 KGHSH, CDR2 LQKENI. The CDR3 DNA sequence: TGTGCCAGCTCCCCGGGATTAAGTGCAGATACGCAGTATTTT. It yields the protein CASSPGLSADTQYF.

The CDR3 here is CASSRTRDETQYF. CDR3 coding DNA: TGTGCCAGTAGTCGGACGCGGGATGAAACCCAGTACTTC. The rearrangement links TRBV19 to TRBJ2-5; a possible D gene is TRBD2 (6 bases). CDR1 is LNHDA and CDR2 is SQIVND in the germline V gene (reference sequence). The CDR3 spans 13 residues. Between the trimmed V and J ends, which lost 5 bases and 8 bases, there was a span of 15 bases.

The chain carries TRBV6-5 and TRBJ2-7, with TRBD1 identical over 7 bases. With V trimmed by 6 bases and J by 2 bases, 10 bases remained unmatched. The CDR3 has 15 residues. Germline values: CDR1 MNHEY, CDR2 SVGAGI. In DNA form, the CDR3 reads TGTGCCAGCAGGACCCCGGGACAGAACCCCTACGAGCAGTACTTC. The encoded protein is CASRTPGQNPYEQYF.

The rearrangement uses TRBV2 and TRBJ1-1, with D unresolved. V was shortened by 8 bases and J by 1 base, with 11 bases between the two germline ends. The CDR3 loop spans 13 amino acids. Germline loops: CDR1 SNHLY, CDR2 FYNNEI. DNA for the CDR3: TGTGCCAGCGGGAGTGGGGAGAACACTGAAGCTTTCTTT. Protein product: CASGSGENTEAFF.

About this clone: Other DNA variants within this sample encode the same CDR3. This rearrangement joins TRBV19 to TRBJ1-5; 7 bases are shared with TRBD1. CDR1 and CDR2 (germline): LNHDA, SQIVND (reference sequence). The V segment lost 3 bases and the J segment 6 bases; nucleotides outside the gene matches: 2. This CDR3 has 13 residues. As DNA, the CDR3 is TGTGCCAGTAGTATTACAGGGGTTCAGCCCCAGCATTTT. This translates into CASSITGVQPQHF. Variable domain in full (rest from reference TRBV19 and TRBJ1-5): DGGITQSPKYLFRKEGQNVTLSCEQNLNHDAMYWYRQDPGQGLRLIYYSQIVNDFQKGDIAEGYSVSREKKESFPLTVTSAQKNPTAFYLCASSITGVQPQHFGDGTRLSIL.

The chain employs TRBV25-1 and TRBJ1-3, with TRBD1 as a possible D gene (6 bases). Germline CDR1 is MGHDK and CDR2 is SYGVNS. Trimming shortened V by 6 bases and J by 2 bases, and 11 bases separated the two germline ends. The CDR3 is 14 residues long. CDR3: CASRGQYAGNTIYF. As DNA, the CDR3 is TGTGCCAGCAGAGGACAGTACGCTGGAAACACCATATATTTT.

This clone has just one count. This CDR3 is also generated by other DNA sequences in the sample. The chain recombines TRBV28 with TRBJ1-3; 10 nucleotides align to TRBD1. V was pared by 5 bases and J by 7 bases, with 5 bases of the junction left unmatched. Germline assignment: CDR1 MDHEN and CDR2 SYDVKM. The CDR3 extends over 14 amino acids. In DNA form, the CDR3 reads TGTGCCAGCAGTCTGACAGGGGGCCGGAACACCATATATTTT. Translated: CASSLTGGRNTIYF.

The V call is TRBV4-3, the J call TRBJ2-7; D is perhaps TRBD1 (5 bases). V was trimmed by 0 bases and J by 2 bases, leaving 11 bases between them. Per the germline V gene, CDR1 is LGHNA and CDR2 is YSLEER. CDR3 length: 15 amino acids. CDR3: CASSQDVAGPYEQYF. The CDR3 nucleotides are TGCGCCAGCAGCCAAGATGTGGCAGGGCCCTACGAGCAGTACTTC.

This chain uses TRBV4-2 with TRBJ1-5; D unresolved. Trimming took off 3 bases at V and 5 bases at J, with 20 bases between the two ends. This CDR3 is built from 17 residues. Germline CDR1 reads LGHNA; CDR2 reads YNFKEQ. The DNA for the CDR3 is TGTGCCAGCAGCCATGCGACGCGGGCTGGTGGGGATCAGCCCCAGCATTTT. Protein product: CASSHATRAGGDQPQHF.

The chain is built from TRBV5-1 and TRBJ2-3, with D perhaps matching TRBD2 (7 bases). Per germline, CDR1 SGHRS and CDR2 YFSETQ. The CDR3 is 17 amino acids. Trimming cost V 4 bases and J 6 bases, with 24 bases left between them. CDR3 nucleotides: TGCGCCAGCAGCGGGGGCTCAGGACTAGGGCCCATGGATACGCAGTATTTT. Translating it yields CASSGGSGLGPMDTQYF.

This chain's CDR3 is CASTAEGLGETQYF. In nucleotides, the CDR3 is TGTGCCAGCACCGCCGAAGGGTTGGGAGAGACCCAGTACTTC. The chain has TRBV2 and TRBJ2-5; D not certain. Germline CDR1 SNHLY, CDR2 FYNNEI. The CDR3 is 14 residues long. Trimming removed 7 bases at V and 4 bases at J, with 16 bases between.

This chain uses TRBV5-4 with TRBJ2-1; 13 bases map to TRBD2. Losses at the gene ends were 1 base for V and 0 bases for J; bases not matched to a gene: 4. CDR1 and CDR2 from the germline V gene are SGHNT and YYREEE (reference sequence). CDR3 length equals 18 residues. CDR3 bases: TGTGCCAGCAGCTTGATGGGGACTAGCGGGACCTCCTACAATGAGCAGTTCTTC. Amino acids: CASSLMGTSGTSYNEQFF.

This chain links TRBV19 with TRBJ1-4; D is possibly TRBD1 (6 bases). The CDR3 consists of 14 residues. CDR1 and CDR2 from the germline V gene are LNHDA and SQIVND (reference sequence). V lost 5 bases to trimming and J lost 8 bases, with 15 bases between them. In DNA, the CDR3 is TGTGCCAGTAGTTTCCGCCCCGGGGGCGAAAAACTGTTTTTT. The encoded protein is CASSFRPGGEKLFF. The whole variable domain, filled in from reference TRBV19 and TRBJ1-4, reads DGGITQSPKYLFRKEGQNVTLSCEQNLNHDAMYWYRQDPGQGLRLIYYSQIVNDFQKGDIAEGYSVSREKKESFPLTVTSAQKNPTAFYLCASSFRPGGEKLFFGSGTQLSVL.